A single T cell receptor (beta chain) is shown here with its context. The antigen remains unidentified. The library was prepared for alpha chains; this beta chain is a stray read, so its frequency means little. These data belong to a study of spatial heterogeneity in lung cancer. Study details: Detected sequences consistently included more beta-chain ones than alpha-chain ones. In the raw reads, each unique TCR and UMI combination was present more than ten times on average. Study results and caveats: Resection blood, more than follow-up blood, showed ubiquitous expanded tumor TCRs.

The time point was: sample taken at primary tumor resection. Whole RNA came from tumor, nontumor lung or frozen PBMC and was sequenced without being sorted. MiXCR was run by TCRdb on the 5' RACE reads, yielding one entry per CDR3 protein. The profile shows over 9,500 distinct CDR3 sequences, over 3% of them singletons. V lost 2 bases and J 8 bases, leaving 8 bases between the germline ends. CDR1 is MNHEY and CDR2 is SVGEGT in the germline V gene. The CDR3 runs to 12 residues. This TCR was sampled from a female donor with early-stage non-small cell lung cancer. The material sequenced was PBMCs, taken at surgery. The chain recombines TRBV6-2 or TRBV6-3 with TRBJ2-3, with unresolved D. The CDR3 protein is CASSYPVGTQYF. In nucleotides, the CDR3 is TGTGCCAGCAGTTACCCCGTCGGTACGCAGTATTTT.